This entry lists 25 T cell receptor beta chains sequenced from one sample in a study of monozygotic twins with inflammatory bowel disease. TCRdb reprocessed the 5' RACE reads, with one entry per CDR3 protein and no DNA. Recorded for this sample: roughly 330,000 distinct CDR3 sequences. The sample comprised blood. Every receptor here comes from a human donor with ulcerative colitis or Crohn's disease, or a healthy co-twin of an affected twin (not recorded which).

The chain has TRBV29-1 and TRBJ2-1; TCRdb reports TRBD2, a call that lacks DNA to check it against. The germline V gene has CDR1 SQVTM and CDR2 ANQGSEA. This CDR3 spans 15 amino acids. The CDR3 spells CSVRAGGFGYNEQFF.

The chain links TRBV11-3 to TRBJ2-1; TCRdb's assignment of TRBD2 cannot be checked, as there is no DNA. CDR3 length: 18 residues. The V gene's germline CDR1 is SGHNT and CDR2 YENEEA. CDR3 protein: CASSPRVSSGRGNNEQFF.

The rearrangement uses TRBV12-3 or TRBV12-4 and TRBJ2-5; the TCRdb call, TRBD1, lacks DNA for checking. The CDR3 consists of 14 residues. The CDR3 reads CASSLLQGKETQYF.

The rearrangement joins TRBV29-1 to TRBJ2-7; TCRdb returns TRBD1, unconfirmable since there is no DNA. This CDR3 region has 12 residues. The germline V gene encodes CDR1 SQVTM and CDR2 ANQGSEA. The CDR3 spells CSAPGGVNEQYF.

The rearrangement joins TRBV10-3 to TRBJ2-5; TCRdb gives TRBD1 as the D gene, but with no DNA this cannot be confirmed. The CDR3 has 13 amino acids. Germline values: CDR1 ENHRY, CDR2 SYGVKD. The CDR3 loop reads CAISESGEETQYF.

The chain links TRBV14 to TRBJ1-1; the TRBD1 assignment by TCRdb is unverifiable without DNA. The CDR3 consists of 15 residues. Germline CDR1 and CDR2: SGHDN and FVKESK. The CDR3 loop is CASSQDETGGTEAFF.

This chain connects TRBV20-1 to TRBJ2-2; no DNA is available, so the TRBD1 call from TCRdb remains unchecked. Germline V CDR1 and CDR2: DFQATT, SNEGSKA (reference sequence). This CDR3 is 15 amino acids long. CDR3 amino acids: CSARNGGLNTGELFF.

The chain combines TRBV20-1 with TRBJ2-3; no DNA is available, so the TRBD1 call from TCRdb remains unchecked. In germline, CDR1 is DFQATT, CDR2 SNEGSKA (reference sequence). This CDR3 is built from 14 residues. The chain's CDR3 is CSASGTGATDTQYF.

The J gene is TRBJ2-1, the V gene TRBV5-4; TCRdb returns TRBD1, unconfirmable since there is no DNA. This CDR3 is 15 amino acids long. Germline V gives CDR1 SGHNT, CDR2 YYREEE (reference sequence). CDR3 loop: CASSLRQVGYNEQFF.

The V gene is TRBV4-1, the J gene TRBJ2-5; TCRdb lists TRBD2, though no DNA is available to test this call. The CDR3 runs to 16 residues. The germline CDR1 and CDR2 sequences are MGHRA and YSYEKL. The CDR3 sequence: CASSSGVVAEKETQYF.

The rearrangement joins TRBV20-1 to TRBJ2-3; TCRdb selects TRBD2, and the lack of DNA leaves this call unchecked. The CDR3 runs 17 residues. CDR1 and CDR2 (germline): DFQATT, SNEGSKA (reference sequence). CDR3 amino acids: CSALPGLAGGLADTQYF.

The V call is TRBV6-1, the J call TRBJ1-2; checking the TCRdb D call of TRBD1 is not possible without DNA. CDR1 is MNHNS and CDR2 is SASEGT in the germline V gene. The CDR3 is made up of 18 amino acids. This CDR3 is CASRQQALTGDANYGYTF.

This sequence joins TRBV20-1 and TRBJ1-1. The CDR3 sequence is 13 residues long. Germline CDR1 is DFQATT and CDR2 is SNEGSKA (reference sequence). CDR3 residues: CSARVRESPEAFF.

The genes are TRBV9 and TRBJ2-1; TCRdb designates TRBD2, a call that cannot be tested without DNA. CDR3 length: 12 residues. CDR1 SGDLS and CDR2 YYNGEE come from the germline V gene. This chain's CDR3 is CASGGRAPEQFF.

This rearrangement joins TRBV28 to TRBJ2-7; the D gene TCRdb calls, TRBD1, cannot be checked with no DNA. Germline CDR1 is MDHEN and CDR2 is SYDVKM. The CDR3 is 17 amino acids. CDR3 protein: CASSPSPWDRNKYEQYF.

The CDR3 protein is CSAPRLADRNEQFF. The chain couples TRBV20-1 to TRBJ2-1; TCRdb calls TRBD2, which cannot be checked without DNA. CDR3 length: 14 residues. CDR1 is DFQATT and CDR2 is SNEGSKA in the germline V gene (reference sequence).

The chain links TRBV29-1 to TRBJ2-1; there is no DNA to check the TCRdb D call of TRBD2. This CDR3 is built from 13 residues. Germline V CDR1 and CDR2: SQVTM, ANQGSEA. CDR3 in amino acids: CSAPGLASNEQFF.

This rearrangement joins TRBV5-1 to TRBJ2-3; checking the TCRdb D call of TRBD1 is not possible without DNA. This CDR3 region has 16 residues. Germline lookup yields CDR1 SGHRS and CDR2 YFSETQ. CDR3 sequence reads: CATRSGASTSTDTQYF.

J is TRBJ2-7 and V is TRBV28; TCRdb calls TRBD1, which cannot be checked without DNA. The CDR3 consists of 13 residues. Germline V gene sequence: CDR1 MDHEN, CDR2 SYDVKM. CDR3 loop: CASNPAVPYEQYF.

The genes are TRBV10-3 and TRBJ2-2; the TRBD1 assignment by TCRdb is unverifiable without DNA. Germline V gene data show CDR1 as ENHRY and CDR2 as SYGVKD. The CDR3 runs to 17 residues. CDR3: CAISSIAGTGNTGELFF.

The chain couples TRBV20-1 to TRBJ2-7; the D call from TCRdb, TRBD1, cannot be confirmed without DNA. Germline assignment: CDR1 DFQATT and CDR2 SNEGSKA (reference sequence). CDR3 length equals 13 residues. CDR3: CSAAPGQGTEQYF.

This chain joins TRBV4-1 and TRBJ2-3; TCRdb gives TRBD1 as the D gene, but with no DNA this cannot be confirmed. The germline V gene encodes CDR1 MGHRA and CDR2 YSYEKL. CDR3 size: 17 residues. The chain's CDR3 is CASSRVGGPRTTDTQYF.

The chain carries TRBV5-1 and TRBJ2-7. CDR3 length: 13 residues. CDR1 and CDR2 from the germline V gene are SGHRS and YFSETQ. The CDR3 reads CASSGPLEEEQYF.

The V gene is TRBV30, the J gene TRBJ2-6; absent DNA, TCRdb's TRBD2 call cannot be checked. The CDR3 length is 13 residues. Looked up from germline, CDR1 is GTSNPN and CDR2 is SVGIG (reference sequence). The CDR3 protein is CAFWSLGANVLTF.

The V and J genes are TRBV28 and TRBJ2-1; the D call of TRBD1 rests on TCRdb alone, since no DNA is present to check it. From germline, CDR1 is MDHEN and CDR2 SYDVKM. CDR3 size: 14 residues. The CDR3 protein is CASSLGGRNPQQFF.